This T cell receptor (beta chain) appears in the sequencing data of a study of CD8 T cells in ankylosing spondylitis. Note on this clonotype: Antigen specificity is unknown.

Construction of TCR beta libraries was performed using quantitative 5'-RACE with molecular barcodes. TCRdb re-analysed the 5' RACE reads in MiXCR, keeping a single row per CDR3 protein. Of over 700,000 distinct CDR3 sequences listed, about 20% are singletons. Study-wide results and caveats: Disease-linked clones were CD8+ and relatively rare in peripheral blood. About 8 highly homologous variants formed a TCR beta motif that appeared characteristic of ankylosing spondylitis blood.

J gave up 5 bases and V 6 bases, and 9 bases lay outside the gene matches. The CDR3 contains 16 residues. The chain recombines TRBV12-3 or TRBV12-4 with TRBJ2-5, with TRBD2 identical over 13 bases. The sample consisted of blood, either unsorted or a sorted T cell fraction (not recorded which). This sequence was found in a male donor with ankylosing spondylitis. This CDR3 is CASSRTSGGAGETQYF. CDR3 coding DNA: TGTGCCAGCAGCCGAACTAGCGGGGGGGCGGGGGAGACCCAGTACTTC.